Shown below are 2 T cell receptor beta chains from a single sample sequenced in a study of blood T cell repertoires in COVID-19. The repertoire was sequenced with immunoSEQ multiplex PCR; TCRdb's copy has only in-frame clones and lacks some. The sample has 55,000 to 80,000 clones, approximately 80% seen once. What was sequenced was peripheral blood. These receptors came from a woman in her seventies with acute or convalescent COVID-19.

The rearrangement joins TRBV19 to TRBJ1-2, with D tentatively TRBD1 (5 bases). The CDR3 is 14 amino acids. Germline V gives CDR1 LNHDA, CDR2 SQIVND (reference sequence). Trimming cost V 7 bases and J 2 bases, with 14 bases left between them. The CDR3 is CASKADSMNYGYTF. The CDR3 DNA follows: TGTGCCAGTAAGGCCGACAGCATGAACTATGGCTACACCTTC.

The chain joins TRBV30 to TRBJ1-2; D is undetermined. The V gene lost 5 bases and the J gene lost 6 bases, with 10 bases spanning the gap. The germline V gene has CDR1 GTSNPN and CDR2 SVGIG (reference sequence). CDR3 length equals 11 residues. The DNA of the CDR3 is TGTGCCTGGGGGGTGGCGGATGGCTACACCTTC. Translating gives CAWGVADGYTF.